This T cell receptor (beta chain) emerged from a study of blood T cell repertoires in COVID-19. Clones were sequenced by immunoSEQ multiplex PCR, and TCRdb holds only the in-frame ones, with some missing. The sample includes over 60,000 clones, roughly nine tenths of them seen just once. With regard to this clone: The junction differs from germline at one of its ends, possibly a read error.

Looked up from germline, CDR1 is DFQATT and CDR2 is SNEGSKA (reference sequence). The CDR3 extends over 8 amino acids. The material sequenced was peripheral blood. The sequence was collected from a man between 60 and 70 years old with acute or convalescent COVID-19. The chain recombines TRBV20-1 with TRBJ2-1; D unresolved. CDR3 residues: CSADERFF. The DNA of the CDR3 is TGCAGTGCAGACGAGCGGTTCTTC.